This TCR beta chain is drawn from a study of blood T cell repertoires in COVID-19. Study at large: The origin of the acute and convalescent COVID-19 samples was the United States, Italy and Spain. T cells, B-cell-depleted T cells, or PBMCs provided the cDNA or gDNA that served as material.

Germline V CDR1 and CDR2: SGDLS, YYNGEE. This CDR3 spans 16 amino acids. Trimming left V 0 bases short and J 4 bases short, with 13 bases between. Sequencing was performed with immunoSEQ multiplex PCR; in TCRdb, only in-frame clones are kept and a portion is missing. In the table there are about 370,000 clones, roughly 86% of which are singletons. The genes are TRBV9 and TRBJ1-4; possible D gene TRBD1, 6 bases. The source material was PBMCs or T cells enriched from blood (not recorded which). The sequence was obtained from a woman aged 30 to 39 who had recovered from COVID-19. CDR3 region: CASSVDRTGLNEKLFF. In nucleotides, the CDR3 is TGTGCCAGCAGCGTAGATCGAACAGGGCTTAATGAAAAACTGTTTTTT.